This T cell receptor beta chain was obtained from a study of blood T cells in healthy people across ages. Notes on the study in general: Among T cells, TCR beta diversity per million cells dropped roughly linearly as age rose.

J was trimmed by 4 bases and V by 4 bases; bases with no gene match: 5. Germline values: CDR1 DFQATT, CDR2 SNEGSKA (reference sequence). There are 14 residues in the CDR3. For the second PCR, which ran for about 6 to 11 cycles, a sample-barcoded 5' primer and a J-beta primer mix were used. From the 5' RACE reads, TCRdb called clonotypes with MiXCR, one entry per CDR3 protein. The top ten hold 23% of the sample, which has fewer than 2 million distinct CDR3 sequences, about two fifths seen once. This clonotype has a handful of counts. The antigen is not known. Those donating, healthy Caucasian individuals from Russia, were aged 6 to 90.

The sample comprised blood. This rearrangement joins TRBV20-1 to TRBJ2-1; TRBD1 matches at 9 bases. The receptor's source is a human donor in good health. The chain's CDR3 is CSATPGQGYNEQFF. The CDR3 nucleotides are TGCAGTGCTACACCGGGACAGGGATACAATGAGCAGTTCTTC.